This T cell receptor (beta chain) was obtained from a study of cytomegalovirus exposure and HLA in healthy donors. Overall study context: Around 81% of some 390 genotyped donors fell in the Caucasian-associated ancestry cluster. Study-level findings and limits: The authors excluded some V segments, including TRBV6-2 and TRBV6-3, as indistinguishable.

In the case of this clone: Its target is not known.

V lost 4 bases and J 6 bases, leaving 21 bases between the germline ends. CDR3 length equals 16 residues. Germline assignment: CDR1 SGHAT and CDR2 FQNNGV. A multiplex PCR was run with 60 Vbeta primers and 13 Jbeta primers. The table came from immunoSEQ multiplex PCR; TCRdb's copy has only in-frame clones and leaves some out. The repertoire has about 140,000 clones, roughly 86% of them found once; the top ten carry 0.45% to 0.6%. Sequencing input: PBMCs. The chain joins TRBV11-2 to TRBJ1-1, with D perhaps matching TRBD1 (6 bases). This receptor was taken from a woman aged 35 to 49 in good health and CMV-seronegative. The CDR3 DNA follows: TGTGCCAGCAGCTCCGAATACGAGACCGGACAGTCTGAAGCTTTCTTT. This codes for CASSSEYETGQSEAFF.